This is a list of T cell receptor beta chains from one sample in a study of blood T cells in healthy people across ages. From the 5' RACE reads, TCRdb called clonotypes with MiXCR, one entry per CDR3 protein. The profile shows over a million distinct CDR3 sequences, approximately 42% of them singletons. The sample taken for sequencing was blood. These receptors came from a young woman in good health. CDR3s include the opening cysteine and the closing phenylalanine or tryptophan. D genes are given only for firm matches. Expanded clones get a size class; other rows say once, few or many, or leave the size out.

D gene	V gene	clone size	J gene	CDR3 protein	CDR3 DNA
-	TRBV30	-	TRBJ2-7	CALDVNYEQYF	TGTGCCCTGGACGTCAACTACGAGCAGTACTTC
TRBD1	TRBV6-5	-	TRBJ1-6	CASSYSTPTRGPTYKSPLHF	TGTGCCAGCAGTTACTCGACCCCCACCAGGGGGCCAACCTATAAGTCACCCCTCCACTTT
-	TRBV5-1	few	TRBJ2-5	CASSDYLTGETQYF	TGCGCCAGCAGCGATTATTTAACCGGCGAGACCCAGTACTTC
-	TRBV29-1	few	TRBJ2-3	CSVGGWARDGGADTQYF	TGCAGCGTTGGGGGGTGGGCTCGGGACGGAGGAGCGGATACGCAGTATTTT
TRBD2	TRBV6-2/TRBV6-3	-	TRBJ2-1	CASSFKGLAGTYNEQFF	TGTGCCAGCAGTTTTAAGGGACTAGCGGGGACCTACAATGAGCAGTTCTTC
TRBD2	TRBV5-1	-	TRBJ2-1	CASSLAPFGGRVDEQFF	TGCGCCAGCAGCTTGGCCCCTTTTGGCGGGAGGGTGGATGAGCAGTTCTTC
TRBD1	TRBV10-3	few	TRBJ1-2	CAITGTGANYGYTF	TGTGCCATCACCGGGACAGGGGCGAACTATGGCTACACCTTC
-	TRBV30	once	TRBJ1-2	CAWMTVIYGYTF	TGTGCCTGGATGACAGTGATCTATGGCTACACCTTC
-	TRBV25-1	-	TRBJ1-3	CASISGGGAGNTIYF	TGTGCCAGCATTTCGGGGGGGGGAGCTGGAAACACCATATATTTT
-	TRBV11-1	-	TRBJ1-2	CASSLNLNYGYTF	TGTGCCAGCAGCTTAAACCTCAACTATGGCTACACCTTC
-	TRBV5-1	few	TRBJ1-6	CASSLELVSYNSPLHF	TGCGCCAGCAGCTTGGAGTTGGTGTCCTATAATTCACCCCTCCACTTT
TRBD2	TRBV10-3	-	TRBJ2-3	CAISESGSLAGVVDTQYF	TGTGCCATCAGTGAGTCCGGGTCTCTAGCGGGAGTGGTAGATACGCAGTATTTT
-	TRBV27	-	TRBJ2-1	CASSPPGPSSYNEQFF	TGTGCCAGCAGCCCACCGGGACCAAGCTCCTACAATGAGCAGTTCTTC
-	TRBV6-5	-	TRBJ2-5	CASSNPGSETQYF	TGTGCCAGCAGTAATCCGGGATCTGAGACCCAGTACTTC
TRBD2	TRBV9	few	TRBJ2-1	CASSVAPTGTSGGDEQFF	TGTGCCAGCAGCGTAGCCCCCACCGGGACTAGCGGGGGTGATGAGCAGTTCTTC
TRBD2	TRBV7-9	-	TRBJ2-3	CASSLTPVEGGGTDTQYF	TGTGCCAGCAGCTTAACCCCGGTAGAGGGAGGGGGCACAGATACGCAGTATTTT
-	TRBV21-1	-	TRBJ2-7	CASSKDPTRDRRSNSYEQYF	TGTGCCAGCAGCAAAGACCCGACCCGGGACAGACGGTCGAACTCCTACGAGCAGTACTTC
-	TRBV6-4	-	TRBJ1-2	CASSANRAILINYGYTF	TGTGCCAGCAGCGCGAACAGGGCTATACTAATAAACTATGGCTACACCTTC
-	TRBV6-5	few	TRBJ1-6	CASSPGPENSPLHF	TGTGCCAGCAGTCCGGGACCGGAGAATTCACCCCTCCACTTT
TRBD2	TRBV2	-	TRBJ2-3	CVSSTGLAGTQGTQYF	TGTGTCAGCAGCACTGGACTAGCGGGGACCCAAGGGACGCAGTATTTT
-	TRBV20-1	-	TRBJ1-5	CSASRAGINQPQHF	TGCAGTGCTAGTCGGGCAGGTATCAATCAGCCCCAGCATTTT
-	TRBV11-2	-	TRBJ1-1	CASSLYNLAFF	TGTGCCAGCAGCTTATACAACTTGGCTTTCTTT
-	TRBV6-2/TRBV6-3	once	TRBJ2-7	CASSYTGEISEQYF	TGTGCCAGCAGTTATACGGGGGAGATCTCCGAGCAGTACTTC
-	TRBV9	few	TRBJ2-2	CASSEIPGGGVDTGELFF	TGTGCCAGCAGCGAGATCCCAGGGGGGGGCGTCGACACCGGGGAGCTGTTTTTT
TRBD2	TRBV29-1	-	TRBJ2-1	CSVSGGGHNEQFF	TGCAGCGTATCGGGGGGGGGCCACAATGAGCAGTTCTTC
-	TRBV18	-	TRBJ2-1	CASSPLAVLGYNEQFF	TGTGCCAGCTCACCACTCGCGGTTTTGGGTTACAATGAGCAGTTCTTC
-	TRBV3-1	few	TRBJ1-2	CASSQEWQSYGYTF	TGTGCCAGCAGCCAAGAATGGCAATCCTATGGCTACACCTTC
-	TRBV10-3	few	TRBJ2-2	CAISGGHGAGELFF	TGTGCCATCAGTGGGGGACATGGAGCCGGGGAGCTGTTTTTT
-	TRBV10-3	few	TRBJ2-5	CAISEEPGWETQYF	TGTGCCATCAGTGAGGAGCCCGGGTGGGAGACCCAGTACTTC
TRBD2	TRBV12-3/TRBV12-4	once	TRBJ2-3	CASSASGGGPDTQYF	TGTGCCAGCAGTGCTAGCGGGGGGGGCCCAGATACGCAGTATTTT
TRBD2	TRBV3-1	-	TRBJ2-5	CASSQAGGHQETQYF	TGTGCCAGCAGCCAAGCGGGGGGACACCAAGAGACCCAGTACTTC
-	TRBV29-1	few	TRBJ2-7	CSVEWLGGNPSSYNEQYF	TGCAGCGTTGAATGGCTTGGGGGAAACCCGAGCTCCTACAATGAGCAGTACTTC
TRBD2	TRBV2	-	TRBJ2-4	CASHQLAGVAKNIQYF	TGTGCCAGCCACCAACTAGCGGGGGTAGCCAAAAACATTCAGTACTTC
-	TRBV10-3	-	TRBJ2-3	CAISESTASSTDTQYF	TGTGCCATCAGTGAGTCGACGGCATCTAGCACAGATACGCAGTATTTT
-	TRBV30	once	TRBJ1-6	CAWSVTADSPLHF	TGTGCCTGGAGTGTTACAGCCGATTCACCCCTCCACTTT
-	TRBV7-2	-	TRBJ1-5	CASSGTGMGNQPQHF	TGTGCCAGCAGCGGAACAGGGATGGGCAATCAGCCCCAGCATTTT
TRBD2	TRBV7-2	-	TRBJ2-1	CASSLSGGNYNEFF	TGTGCCAGCAGCCTTAGCGGGGGAAATTACAATGAGTTCTTC
TRBD1	TRBV30	-	TRBJ1-2	CARSVAGGYGYTF	TGTGCCCGGAGTGTCGCAGGGGGCTATGGCTACACCTTC
-	TRBV7-9	-	TRBJ2-3	CASSFYVDTQYF	TGTGCCAGCAGCTTCTACGTAGATACGCAGTATTTT
-	TRBV5-6	few	TRBJ1-2	CASSWATVPEYGYTF	TGTGCCAGCAGCTGGGCCACGGTTCCTGAATATGGCTACACCTTC
-	TRBV4-1	many	TRBJ2-1	CASSQGGLGFDEQFF	TGCGCCAGCAGCCAAGGGGGATTGGGGTTCGATGAGCAGTTCTTC
-	TRBV7-8	-	TRBJ1-1	CASREGINTEAFF	TGTGCCAGCCGGGAGGGTATTAACACTGAAGCTTTCTTT
-	TRBV6-5	-	TRBJ1-5	CASSYSPGASNQPQHF	TGTGCCAGCAGTTACTCGCCAGGGGCTAGCAATCAGCCCCAGCATTTT
-	TRBV20-1	many	TRBJ2-5	CSAPGGIETQYF	TGCAGTGCCCCAGGTGGCATAGAGACCCAGTACTTC